A single T cell receptor (beta chain) is shown here with its context. The data were obtained in a study of OX40 agonist ivuxolimab in advanced cancers. Study context: The mean age was roughly 60 years, ranging from about 20 to 85, with around four fifths of participants male.

CDR3 length: 11 residues. V was trimmed by 6 bases and J by 3 bases, leaving 5 bases between them. CDR1 MNHNY and CDR2 SVGAGI come from the germline V gene (reference sequence). Some clones are missing from TCRdb's copy, which holds only in-frame ones; the method was immunoSEQ multiplex PCR. This sample yields about 95,000 clones, of which roughly nine tenths are seen a single time; roughly 0.33% belongs to the top ten. The chain links TRBV6-6 to TRBJ2-5; D is ambiguous. The source material was CD4+ or CD8+ T cells sorted from blood, sampled in a trial of the OX40 agonist ivuxolimab. The sequence came from an adult with an advanced solid tumor such as melanoma, head and neck, liver or kidney cancer. DNA for the CDR3: TGTGCCAGCAGAGAAAAAGAGACCCAGTACTTC. It translates to CASREKETQYF.